This entry concerns a single T cell receptor (beta chain). This clonotype appeared many times. What antigen it recognizes has not been identified. The input lacks base qualities; no much larger clone sits a single base away. The TCR beta CDR3 regions were amplified from the RNA transcripts. The first round of RT-PCR for the TCR CDR3 was performed with the HTBI primer set and the Qiagen OneStep RT-PCR kit. Libraries were constructed in a second round of multiplex PCR, after which size selection and purification were carried out. Sequencing of the libraries was done on an Illumina HiSeq2000 using paired-end 100 bp reads. On the study's bioinformatics: SOAPnuke was used to process the raw data, with reads discarded if the reads contained adapters or uncalled bases, had a mean Phred below 15, or lacked an exact constant-primer or identifier match. COPE v1.2.5 was used to merge the high-quality paired reads, and each unique nucleotide sequence was defined as a clonotype. Clonotypes were aligned to IMGT TRBV, TRBD and TRBJ reference segments using MiTCR v1.1. The analysis included only V-J combinations with a frequency above 0.0001, which together covered over 98% of the repertoires. The TCS score was defined as the ratio of F50 (clonal expansion) to E x V (chaos), calculated using BLOSUM62-based TCRdist between CDR3 peptides within each V-J. Welch's t-statistics and random forest reduced 500 to 650 V-J features to under 15, which were used in a naive Bayes classifier (R e1071). In TCRdb, the public reads were trimmed at Q25 with fastp and aligned with MiXCR, with productive beta chains retained. Entries are consolidated by CDR3 protein sequence, retaining the most common genes and DNA. The V and J calls follow TCRdb's processing rather than the paper's. For this sample there are 530,000 or so distinct CDR3 sequences; under 20% appear just once. The ten largest make up roughly a sixth of the sample.

Ophthalmopathy patients had moderately to severely active disease, Clinical Activity Score of at least 3, NOSPECS grade of at least 4, and duration under 3 months. Patients with uncontrolled infections, other autoimmune diseases, pregnancy or lactation were excluded. Clinical symptoms, serum thyroxine and TRAb, thyroid ultrasound, and orbital computed tomography formed the basis for the diagnoses. PBMCs were isolated from about 10 ml of fresh peripheral blood by Ficoll-Paque density gradient centrifugation. Trizol reagent was used to extract total RNA, and RNA quality was then checked on an Agilent 2100 Bioanalyzer. This entry is derived from a study of T cells in Graves' hyperthyroidism and ophthalmopathy (dated by TCRdb to the late 2010s). About the full investigation: Peripheral blood samples were taken at initial diagnosis, before any treatment was given. To identify distinguishing TCR V-J signatures, a discovery cohort of roughly 100 patients was used, comprising some 45 with Graves' ophthalmopathy and some 57 with stable Graves' hyperthyroidism. Thyroid tissue and blood T-cell repertoires from roughly six Graves' hyperthyroidism patients were also compared in the study. According to the paper, TCR Vbeta CDR3 sequencing was carried out on roughly 130 peripheral blood samples, which came from some 41 ophthalmopathy, roughly 75 hyperthyroidism and some 17 progressor patients. Once sampling was done, hyperthyroidism patients were given methimazole at a starting dose of 30 mg daily, whereas ophthalmopathy patients were given high-dose intravenous methylprednisolone. Prospective prediction of ophthalmopathy was tested in an independent validation cohort consisting of some 19 hyperthyroidism patients and around 17 patients who later progressed to ophthalmopathy. The 95 to 100 discovery patients were divided at random into training and test sets in a 7:3 ratio.

The trim is 2 bases for V and 3 bases for J, with a gap of 14 bases between the germline ends. CDR3 length: 15 amino acids, cysteine to phenylalanine. Only the CDR3 region is kept as DNA, spanning 45 bases read in frame from base 1. The germline V gene encodes CDR1 MNHEY and CDR2 SMNVEV (reference sequence). Summary of the overall study and its limitations: Ophthalmopathy was separated from stable hyperthyroidism by a 13 V-J signature model, with 85% to 90% sensitivity and just over 81% specificity obtained in cross-validation and 80%/75% obtained in testing. No statistical method was used to fix the sample size in advance, and group allocation was not hidden from the investigators. In validation, the model predicted progression to ophthalmopathy a median of approximately 6.3 months before onset, with about 70% sensitivity and about 75% specificity. Blood samples also contained most of the expanded thyroid clonotypes (frequency above 0.001), which suggests that blood repertoires may reflect thyroid immune responses.

The material sequenced was blood. This sequence originates from a woman under 30 with Graves' ophthalmopathy. Here the chain combines TRBV27 and TRBJ2-7; perhaps TRBD2 is the D gene, with 6 bases matching. The CDR3 region reads CASSLRGLERYEQYF. The nucleotide sequence reads as follows: TGTGCCAGCAGTTTAAGGGGACTCGAACGCTACGAGCAGTACTTC.